The clone carrying this TCR beta chain has at least ten counts. The CDR3 loop spans 13 amino acids. Germline loops: CDR1 SGHDN, CDR2 FVKESK. Trimming stripped 1 base from V and 4 bases from J, with 5 bases between. This sample stems from a study of early T cells in non-severe SARS-CoV-2 infection. Study as a whole: Sequencing of unsorted whole blood was done on bulk RNA, leaving chains unpaired.

Using its own MiXCR run on the 5' RACE reads, TCRdb lists one record per CDR3 protein. This table holds 40,000 to 55,000 distinct CDR3 sequences, roughly 4% found once. The sequenced sample was whole blood. V gene TRBV14 combines with J gene TRBJ2-1, with D perhaps TRBD1 (5 bases). The TCR comes from an adult who was a healthcare worker with PCR-confirmed SARS-CoV-2 infection or an uninfected control (not recorded which). The chain's CDR3 is CASSQGQYNEQFF. CDR3 bases: TGTGCCAGCAGCCAAGGACAGTACAATGAGCAGTTCTTC.